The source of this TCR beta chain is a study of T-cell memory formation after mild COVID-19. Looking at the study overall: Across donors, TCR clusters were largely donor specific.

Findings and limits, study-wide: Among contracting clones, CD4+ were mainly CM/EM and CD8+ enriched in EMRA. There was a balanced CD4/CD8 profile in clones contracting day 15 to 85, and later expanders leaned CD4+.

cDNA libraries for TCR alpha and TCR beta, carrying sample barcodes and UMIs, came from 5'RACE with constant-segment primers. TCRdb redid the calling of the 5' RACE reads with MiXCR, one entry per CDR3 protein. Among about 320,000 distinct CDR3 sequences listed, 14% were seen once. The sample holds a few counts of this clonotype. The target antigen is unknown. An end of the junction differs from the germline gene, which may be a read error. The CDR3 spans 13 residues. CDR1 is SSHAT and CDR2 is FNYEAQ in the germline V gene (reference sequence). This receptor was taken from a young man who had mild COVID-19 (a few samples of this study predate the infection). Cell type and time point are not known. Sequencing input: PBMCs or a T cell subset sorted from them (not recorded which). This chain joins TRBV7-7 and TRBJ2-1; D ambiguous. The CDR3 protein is CASSLVAGDEQFF. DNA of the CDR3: TGTGCTAGCAGCTTAGTTGCTGGGGATGAGCAGTTCTTC.